The next 16 T cell receptor beta chains were all read from a single sample in a study of Ad26.COV2.S vaccination and SARS-CoV-2 variants. Treatment defined: 19 received Ad26.COV2.S at low or high dose, single or two shots; five or six received placebo; per-sample allocation not given. Sampling happened 63 days after the first vaccine or placebo injection. Libraries were prepared by immunoSEQ multiplex PCR; TCRdb keeps only in-frame clonotypes and omits some of them. The top ten hold 1.5% of the sample, which has about 680,000 clones, around 92% seen once. The specimen comprised peripheral blood, sampled in a trial of Ad26.COV2.S vaccine versus placebo. The receptors derive from a person aged 18-60 years who received the Ad26.COV2.S COVID-19 vaccine or a placebo.

The chain links TRBV11-2 to TRBJ2-2, with 8 positions matching TRBD2. Per germline, CDR1 SGHAT and CDR2 FQNNGV. CDR3 size: 14 residues. The trim removed 5 bases at V and 5 bases at J, leaving 4 bases unmatched. CDR3 DNA sequence: TGTGCCAGCAGCACATCTAGCGGGACCGGGGAGCTGTTTTTT. Amino acid sequence: CASSTSSGTGELFF.

This clone was seen only a few times. The V call is TRBV5-4, the J call TRBJ1-5, with TRBD1 matching over 7 bases. The CDR3 consists of 13 residues. V shed 4 bases and J 5 bases; nucleotides not matched to a gene: 3. Germline V gene sequence: CDR1 SGHNT, CDR2 YYREEE (reference sequence). CDR3 DNA: TGTGCCAGCAGCCATGACAGGGATCAGCCCCAGCATTTT. This sequence encodes CASSHDRDQPQHF.

The chain links TRBV30 to TRBJ2-5; 8 bases are a match to TRBD2. The CDR3 has 16 amino acids. Per germline, CDR1 GTSNPN and CDR2 SVGIG (reference sequence). J was trimmed by 1 base and V by 3 bases; bases with no gene match: 10. CDR3 sequence: CAWSASWAGGQETQYF. The CDR3 coding sequence is TGTGCCTGGAGCGCCTCCTGGGCGGGAGGCCAAGAGACCCAGTACTTC.

This chain uses TRBV18 with TRBJ2-7; 11 bases are shared with TRBD2. CDR3 length equals 15 residues. The germline V gene encodes CDR1 KGHSH and CDR2 LQKENI. J was trimmed by 3 bases and V by 4 bases; bases with no gene match: 5. The CDR3, as DNA: TGTGCCAGCTCACTTACTAGCGGGAGTATCTACGAGCAGTACTTC. Its translation is CASSLTSGSIYEQYF.

This chain links TRBV10-3 with TRBJ1-1; possibly TRBD1 for D (5 bases). The CDR3 is 14 amino acids. Per germline, CDR1 ENHRY and CDR2 SYGVKD. V gave up 5 bases and J gave up 3 bases, with 13 bases separating them. Written as DNA, the CDR3 is TGTGCCATCAGTTTTGGGGCAAGGGACACTGAAGCTTTCTTT. Encoded protein: CAISFGARDTEAFF.

The J gene is TRBJ1-4, the V gene TRBV6-5, with D possibly being TRBD1 (5 bases). Trimming removed 6 bases at V and 11 bases at J, with 16 bases between. Germline CDR1 MNHEY, CDR2 SVGAGI. This CDR3 has 13 residues. The CDR3: CASSQGAGAKLFF. In DNA, the CDR3 is TGTGCCAGCAGCCAAGGGGCGGGAGCCAAACTGTTTTTT.

This clone was seen a single time. The CDR3 region has the DNA TGTGCCAGCAGCCAAGATCGGGCGTTGGGAGGGTTTTTCTACAATGAGCAGTTCTTC. Protein sequence: CASSQDRALGGFFYNEQFF. V usage is TRBV14 and J usage is TRBJ2-1; 7 bases are a match to TRBD2. Germline lookup yields CDR1 SGHDN and CDR2 FVKESK. The CDR3 is 19 residues long. With 0 bases clipped from V and 3 bases from J, the junction kept 14 bases outside the gene matches.

The chain carries TRBV27 and TRBJ2-7, with TRBD1 identical over 10 bases. This CDR3 has 13 amino acids. Looked up from germline, CDR1 is MNHEY and CDR2 is SMNVEV (reference sequence). The V segment lost 11 bases and the J segment 2 bases; nucleotides outside the gene matches: 6. Here the CDR3 reads CAQGDRGAYEQYF. The CDR3 coding sequence is TGTGCCCAGGGGGACAGGGGAGCCTACGAGCAGTACTTC.

This sequence joins TRBV7-9 and TRBJ1-6; the match to TRBD1 covers 9 bases. Per germline, CDR1 SEHNR and CDR2 FQNEAQ (reference sequence). J gave up 7 bases and V 5 bases, and 9 bases lay outside the gene matches. The CDR3 totals 16 residues. The CDR3 protein is CASSPTGGWMNSPLHF. CDR3 sequence (DNA): TGTGCCAGCAGCCCAACAGGGGGCTGGATGAATTCACCCCTCCACTTT. Using reference TRBV7-9 and TRBJ1-6 for the parts outside the CDR3, the full variable domain is DTGVSQNPRHKITKRGQNVTFRCDPISEHNRLYWYRQTLGQGPEFLTYFQNEAQLEKSRLLSDRFSAERPKGSFSTLEIQRTEQGDSAMYLCASSPTGGWMNSPLHFGNGTRLTVT.

The rearrangement uses TRBV30 and TRBJ2-1; 7 bases fit TRBD2. There are 15 residues in the CDR3. V shed 1 base and J 4 bases; nucleotides not matched to a gene: 7. Germline CDR1 reads GTSNPN; CDR2 reads SVGIG (reference sequence). This CDR3 reads CAWSGGGRQYNEQFF. The DNA for the CDR3 is TGTGCCTGGAGTGGAGGCGGGAGACAGTACAATGAGCAGTTCTTC.

The chain uses TRBV19 and TRBJ1-1; D is unresolved. In germline, CDR1 is LNHDA, CDR2 SQIVND (reference sequence). V was shortened by 8 bases and J by 6 bases, with 16 bases between the two germline ends. This CDR3 contains 13 residues. The CDR3 here is CASHGEGFAEAFF. The CDR3 bases are TGTGCCAGTCACGGTGAGGGTTTCGCTGAAGCTTTCTTT.

The chain joins TRBV4-1 to TRBJ1-2; D is unclear. The V end lost 1 base, the J end lost 1 base, and 4 bases lay between the germline ends. CDR1 and CDR2 from the germline V gene are MGHRA and YSYEKL. CDR3 length: 13 amino acids. The CDR3: CASSQGDNYGYTF. The CDR3 bases are TGCGCCAGCAGCCAAGGCGATAACTATGGCTACACCTTC.

The CDR3, as DNA: TGTGCCAGCAGTGAATATGAGGGTGCGGACACTGAAGCTTTCTTT. Its translation is CASSEYEGADTEAFF. The rearrangement joins TRBV25-1 to TRBJ1-1; D gene ambiguous. Per germline, CDR1 MGHDK and CDR2 SYGVNS. V lost 0 bases and J 3 bases, leaving 11 bases between the germline ends. The CDR3 has 15 residues. Full variable domain (outside the CDR3, taken from reference TRBV25-1 and TRBJ1-1): EADIYQTPRYLVIGTGKKITLECSQTMGHDKMYWYQQDPGMELHLIHYSYGVNSTEKGDLSSESTVSRIRTEHFPLTLESARPSHTSQYLCASSEYEGADTEAFFGQGTRLTVV.

The CDR3 DNA sequence: TGTGCCAGCAGCTTAGACCCCACCGGGGAGCTGTTTTTT. It encodes CASSLDPTGELFF. The V call is TRBV7-8, the J call TRBJ2-2, with D unresolved. Germline V gene data show CDR1 as SGHVS and CDR2 as FQNEAQ. This CDR3 region has 13 residues. V dropped 1 base and J dropped 4 bases, with 4 bases sitting between them.

This chain joins TRBV7-2 and TRBJ2-3, with a weak D call TRBD2 (5 bases). The CDR3 consists of 16 residues. V lost 3 bases and J 1 base, leaving 14 bases between the germline ends. Germline-derived CDR1 and CDR2 are SGHTA and FQGNSA. CDR3 DNA: TGTGCCAGCAGCTTTAAAACACTCGGGGGCACAGATACGCAGTATTTT. Amino acids: CASSFKTLGGTDTQYF.

This sequence joins TRBV9 and TRBJ2-2; a possible D gene is TRBD1 (6 bases). V was cut by 0 bases and J by 4 bases, with 13 bases left in between. Germline assignment: CDR1 SGDLS and CDR2 YYNGEE. CDR3 length: 16 residues. CDR3 nucleotides: TGTGCCAGCAGCGTAGTCCCAGGGGCTGGCACCGGGGAGCTGTTTTTT. It codes for CASSVVPGAGTGELFF.